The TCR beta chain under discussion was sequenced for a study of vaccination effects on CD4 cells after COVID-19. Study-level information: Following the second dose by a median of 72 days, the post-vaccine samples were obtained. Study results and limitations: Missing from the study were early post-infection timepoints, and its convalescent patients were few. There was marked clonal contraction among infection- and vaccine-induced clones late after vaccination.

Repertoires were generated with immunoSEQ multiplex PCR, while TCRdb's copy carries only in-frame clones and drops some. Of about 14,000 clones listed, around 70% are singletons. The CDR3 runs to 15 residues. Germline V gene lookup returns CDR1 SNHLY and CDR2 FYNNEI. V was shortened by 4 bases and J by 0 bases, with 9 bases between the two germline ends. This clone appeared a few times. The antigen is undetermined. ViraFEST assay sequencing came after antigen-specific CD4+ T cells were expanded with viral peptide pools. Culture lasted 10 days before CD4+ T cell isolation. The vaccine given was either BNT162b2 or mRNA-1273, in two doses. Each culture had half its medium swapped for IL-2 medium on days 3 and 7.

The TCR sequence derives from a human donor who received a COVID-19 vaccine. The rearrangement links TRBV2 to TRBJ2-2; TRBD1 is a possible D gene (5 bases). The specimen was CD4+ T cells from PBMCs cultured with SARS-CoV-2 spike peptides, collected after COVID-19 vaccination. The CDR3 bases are TGTGCCAGCAGTGGGGTAGGGGCGAACACCGGGGAGCTGTTTTTT. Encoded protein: CASSGVGANTGELFF.